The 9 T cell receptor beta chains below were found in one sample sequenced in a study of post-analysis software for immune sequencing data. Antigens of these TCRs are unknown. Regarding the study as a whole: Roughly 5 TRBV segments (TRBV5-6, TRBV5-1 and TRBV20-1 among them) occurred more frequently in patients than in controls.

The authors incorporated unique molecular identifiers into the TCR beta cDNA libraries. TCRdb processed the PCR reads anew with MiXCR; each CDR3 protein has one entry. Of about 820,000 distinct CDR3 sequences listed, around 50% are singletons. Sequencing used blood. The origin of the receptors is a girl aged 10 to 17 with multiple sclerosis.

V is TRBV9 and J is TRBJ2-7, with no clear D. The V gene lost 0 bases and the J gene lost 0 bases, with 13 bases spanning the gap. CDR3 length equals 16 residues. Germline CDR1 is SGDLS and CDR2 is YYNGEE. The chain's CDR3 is CASSVGGASSSYEQYF. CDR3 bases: TGTGCCAGCAGCGTAGGAGGAGCGAGTAGCTCCTACGAGCAGTACTTC.

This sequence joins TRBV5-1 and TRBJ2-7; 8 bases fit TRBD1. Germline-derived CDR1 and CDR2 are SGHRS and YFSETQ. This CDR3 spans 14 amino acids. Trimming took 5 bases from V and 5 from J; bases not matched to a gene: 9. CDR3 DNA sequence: TGCGCCAGCAGATACGACAGGGGCACAAACGAGCAGTACTTC. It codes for CASRYDRGTNEQYF.

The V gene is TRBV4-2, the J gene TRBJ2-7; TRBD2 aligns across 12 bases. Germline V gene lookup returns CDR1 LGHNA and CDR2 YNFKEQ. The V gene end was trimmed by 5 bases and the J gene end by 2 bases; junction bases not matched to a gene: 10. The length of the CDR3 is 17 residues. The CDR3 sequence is CASSSHSGLAGTYEQYF. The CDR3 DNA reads TGTGCCAGCAGCAGCCACTCCGGACTAGCGGGGACCTACGAGCAGTACTTC.

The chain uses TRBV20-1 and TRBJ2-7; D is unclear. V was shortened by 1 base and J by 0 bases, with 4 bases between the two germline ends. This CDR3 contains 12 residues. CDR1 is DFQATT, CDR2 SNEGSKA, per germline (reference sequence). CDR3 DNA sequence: TGCAGTGCTAGAGCTGTCTCCTACGAGCAGTACTTC. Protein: CSARAVSYEQYF.

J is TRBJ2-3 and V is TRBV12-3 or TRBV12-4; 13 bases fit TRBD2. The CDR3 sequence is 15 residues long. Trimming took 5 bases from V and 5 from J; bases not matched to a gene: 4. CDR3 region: CASSRLAGGGDTQYF. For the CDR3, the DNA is TGTGCCAGCAGTCGACTAGCGGGGGGAGGAGATACGCAGTATTTT.

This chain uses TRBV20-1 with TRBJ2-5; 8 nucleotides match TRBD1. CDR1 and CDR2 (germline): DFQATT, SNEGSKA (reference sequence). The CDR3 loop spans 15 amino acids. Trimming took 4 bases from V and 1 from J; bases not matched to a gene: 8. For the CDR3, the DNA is TGCAGTGCTACTTTAGGGGGACAGGCCCAAGAGACCCAGTACTTC. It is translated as CSATLGGQAQETQYF.

The CDR3 region has the DNA TGTGCCAGCTCACCCAAGGGGGTAAGAACAGATACGCAGTATTTT. This translates into CASSPKGVRTDTQYF. The V gene is TRBV18, the J gene TRBJ2-3, with D tentatively TRBD1 (6 bases). V was clipped by 3 bases and J by 3 bases, with 13 bases between them. The CDR3 is 15 amino acids. From germline, CDR1 is KGHSH and CDR2 LQKENI.

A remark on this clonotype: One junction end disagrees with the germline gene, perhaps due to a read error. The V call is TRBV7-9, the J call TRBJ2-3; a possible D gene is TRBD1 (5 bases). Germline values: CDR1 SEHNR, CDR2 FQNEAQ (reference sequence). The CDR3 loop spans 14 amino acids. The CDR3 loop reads CASSSQGNTGTQYF. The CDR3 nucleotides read TGTGCCAGCAGCTCTCAGGGAAACACAGGTACGCAGTATTTT.

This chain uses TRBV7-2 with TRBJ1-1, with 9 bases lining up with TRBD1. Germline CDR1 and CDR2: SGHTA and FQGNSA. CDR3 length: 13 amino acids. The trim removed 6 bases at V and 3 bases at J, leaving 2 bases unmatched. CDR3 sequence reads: CASRWDRDTEAFF. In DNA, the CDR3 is TGTGCCAGCAGATGGGACAGGGACACTGAAGCTTTCTTT.